The 16 T cell receptor beta chains below all came from one sample that was sequenced in a study of cytomegalovirus exposure and HLA in healthy donors. It was with 60 Vbeta and 13 Jbeta primers that the PCR ran. Assay used: immunoSEQ multiplex PCR; TCRdb lists only in-frame clones, some missing. The sample has 65,000 to 70,000 clones, around 76% seen once. The sample comprised PBMCs. Every receptor here comes from a man in his fifties or sixties in good health and CMV-seronegative.

The chain combines TRBV19 with TRBJ2-7, with 10 nucleotides matching TRBD2. CDR3 length: 16 amino acids. Germline V CDR1 and CDR2: LNHDA, SQIVND (reference sequence). V gave up 1 base and J gave up 1 base; unmatched junction bases: 4. As DNA, the CDR3 is TGTGCCAGTAGTATAGGGGCTAGCGGGAGATCCTACGAGCAGTACTTC. It codes for CASSIGASGRSYEQYF.

This clone was counted a few times. The CDR3 region is CASDLGTGRDTQYF. CDR3 in DNA: TGTGCCAGCGACCTGGGGACAGGGAGGGATACGCAGTATTTT. The chain carries TRBV5-6 and TRBJ2-3, with 9 bases lining up with TRBD1. Germline V gene sequence: CDR1 SGHDT, CDR2 YYEEEE. The junction had 9 bases not matched to a gene; V was cut back by 7 bases and J by 6 bases. The CDR3 has 14 amino acids.

The chain joins TRBV29-1 to TRBJ2-2; D might be TRBD2 (6 bases). V was shortened by 7 bases and J by 0 bases, with 12 bases between the two germline ends. The CDR3 is 14 residues long. CDR1 is SQVTM, CDR2 ANQGSEA, per germline. In nucleotides, the CDR3 is TGCAGCGCCGGGGGAATCACGAACACCGGGGAGCTGTTTTTT. Its protein product is CSAGGITNTGELFF.

This chain joins TRBV2 and TRBJ2-3; TRBD2 agrees at 9 bases. J lost 5 bases, V lost 7 bases, and 7 bases had no gene match. This CDR3 has 14 residues. CDR1 is SNHLY and CDR2 is FYNNEI in the germline V gene. The CDR3 protein is CASTWRGGRDTQYF. Written as DNA, the CDR3 is TGTGCCAGCACATGGCGGGGGGGCCGAGATACGCAGTATTTT.

The chain recombines TRBV7-2 with TRBJ1-3, with a weak D call TRBD1 (5 bases). The CDR3 sequence is 15 residues long. The V end was cut by 7 bases, the J end by 0 bases, with 13 bases between. Looked up from germline, CDR1 is SGHTA and CDR2 is FQGNSA. The DNA for the CDR3 is TGTGCCAGCATTCAGGGTCCTTCCTCTGGAAACACCATATATTTT. It translates to CASIQGPSSGNTIYF.

The DNA for the CDR3 is TGTGCCAGCAGCCAACTTCCGGAGCGGAACTATGGCTACACCTTC. It codes for CASSQLPERNYGYTF. The rearrangement joins TRBV9 to TRBJ1-2; unclear D gene. This CDR3 region has 15 residues. Deletions cut 4 bases from V and 2 bases from J, with 15 bases between. Germline-derived CDR1 and CDR2 are SGDLS and YYNGEE.

The chain carries TRBV7-9 and TRBJ2-2; D unclear. The V end lost 2 bases, the J end lost 7 bases, and 11 bases lay between the germline ends. The CDR3 has 14 amino acids. Germline CDR1 and CDR2: SEHNR and FQNEAQ (reference sequence). CDR3 region: CASSLTGIGGELFF. The CDR3 DNA follows: TGTGCCAGCAGCTTAACCGGTATTGGCGGGGAGCTGTTTTTT. The full variable domain, its missing parts supplied by reference TRBV7-9 and TRBJ2-2, is DTGVSQNPRHKITKRGQNVTFRCDPISEHNRLYWYRQTLGQGPEFLTYFQNEAQLEKSRLLSDRFSAERPKGSFSTLEIQRTEQGDSAMYLCASSLTGIGGELFFGEGSRLTVL.

The chain uses TRBV4-2 and TRBJ2-7; 11 positions match TRBD2. V was clipped by 0 bases and J by 4 bases; unmatched bases: 2. This CDR3 has 15 residues. Germline V gene sequence: CDR1 LGHNA, CDR2 YNFKEQ. CDR3 nucleotide sequence: TGTGCCAGCAGCCAAGATCTAGCGGGAGGTTACGAGCAGTACTTC. Translated, it gives CASSQDLAGGYEQYF.

V usage is TRBV7-9 and J usage is TRBJ1-4; no clear D gene. There are 15 residues in the CDR3. V was clipped by 1 base and J by 8 bases, with 14 bases between them. In germline, CDR1 is SEHNR, CDR2 FQNEAQ (reference sequence). The chain's CDR3 is CASSLEPSYGEKLFF. The CDR3 DNA sequence: TGTGCCAGCAGCTTAGAACCTTCCTACGGGGAAAAACTGTTTTTT.

In its sample, this clone was seen a few times. The rearrangement links TRBV11-2 to TRBJ2-7; 7 nucleotides line up with TRBD2. This CDR3 spans 14 amino acids. The ends lost 3 bases at V and 6 bases at J; junction bases unmatched: 8. The germline CDR1 and CDR2 sequences are SGHAT and FQNNGV. CDR3 in DNA: TGTGCCAGCAGCTTCCGGGACTATATACCCGAGCAGTACTTC. Protein product: CASSFRDYIPEQYF.

The chain joins TRBV2 to TRBJ2-7; D call uncertain. V was shortened by 8 bases and J by 1 base, with 12 bases between the two germline ends. Germline V gene data show CDR1 as SNHLY and CDR2 as FYNNEI. This CDR3 comprises 13 residues. As DNA, the CDR3 is TGTGCCAGCGGGCAGTTACGATCCTACGAGCAGTACTTC. This codes for CASGQLRSYEQYF.

The J gene is TRBJ1-3, the V gene TRBV5-1, with D possibly TRBD1 on 6 matching bases. The CDR3 is 14 amino acids. V was shortened by 3 bases and J by 3 bases, with 10 bases between the two germline ends. Germline CDR1 is SGHRS and CDR2 is YFSETQ. The CDR3 spells CASSWGTLGNTIYF. The CDR3 bases are TGCGCCAGCAGCTGGGGGACACTTGGAAACACCATATATTTT.

DNA of the CDR3: TGCGCCAGCAGACAGTCGGGGGGGCAGGGAGCTTTCTTT. This translates into CASRQSGGQGAFF. The chain joins TRBV5-1 to TRBJ1-1; a possible D gene is TRBD1 (6 bases). With 5 bases removed from V and 10 bases from J, the gap between germline ends came to 18 bases. Germline loops: CDR1 SGHRS, CDR2 YFSETQ. The CDR3 is 13 residues long.

The chain carries TRBV18 and TRBJ2-3; 12 positions match TRBD2. After removal of 3 bases from V and 3 bases from J, the junction contained 4 bases not matched to a gene. This CDR3 is built from 16 residues. Germline V gene data show CDR1 as KGHSH and CDR2 as LQKENI. This chain's CDR3 is CASSPTLAGGTDTQYF. CDR3 nucleotides: TGTGCCAGCTCACCGACGCTAGCGGGGGGGACAGATACGCAGTATTTT. The variable domain in full, with the rest retrieved from reference TRBV18 and TRBJ2-3, is NAGVMQNPRHLVRRRGQEARLRCSPMKGHSHVYWYRQLPEEGLKFMVYLQKENIIDESGMPKERFSAEFPKEGPSILRIQQVVRGDSAAYFCASSPTLAGGTDTQYFGPGTRLTVL.

The chain recombines TRBV7-9 with TRBJ2-2, with 7 bases that match TRBD2. There are 13 residues in the CDR3. The trim removed 11 bases at V and 1 base at J, leaving 4 bases unmatched. Germline CDR1 SEHNR, CDR2 FQNEAQ (reference sequence). Here the CDR3 reads CAVTGGNTGELFF. The CDR3 coding sequence is TGTGCCGTCACGGGGGGGAACACCGGGGAGCTGTTTTTT.

V is TRBV18 and J is TRBJ1-4; D gene unclear. There are 14 residues in the CDR3. CDR1 is KGHSH and CDR2 is LQKENI in the germline V gene. V lost 4 bases and J 7 bases, leaving 13 bases between the germline ends. The CDR3 spells CASSRTPGLEKLFF. CDR3 coding DNA: TGTGCCAGCTCACGAACACCGGGTCTTGAAAAACTGTTTTTT.